A selection of T cell receptor beta chains follows, all from one sample in a study of OX40 agonist ivuxolimab in advanced cancers. The data were produced by immunoSEQ multiplex PCR, yet TCRdb's version contains in-frame clones alone and is incomplete. The sample yields about 99,000 clones, around 95% seen once. The input for sequencing was CD4+ or CD8+ T cells sorted from blood, taken in a trial of the OX40 agonist ivuxolimab. These receptors all stem from an adult with an advanced solid tumor such as melanoma, head and neck, liver or kidney cancer. Each CDR3 is given with its conserved first and last residue. Each record gives: J gene, V gene, D gene, clone size, CDR3 protein, CDR3 DNA. The D gene is left open where the match is weak. Only part of the rows carry a size: once, few, many, or a class if the clone is expanded.

TRBJ2-7 | TRBV19 | TRBD2 | . | CASSITLGGVRYEQYF | TGTGCCAGTAGTATAACCCTTGGGGGGGTGCGTTACGAGCAGTACTTC
TRBJ2-7 | TRBV19 | TRBD1 | . | CASSMRTGGSREQYF | TGTGCCAGTAGTATGCGGACAGGGGGTTCACGCGAGCAGTACTTC
TRBJ2-7 | TRBV5-8 | . | . | CASSPGDEQYF | TGTGCCAGCAGCCCCGGGGACGAGCAGTACTTC
TRBJ2-7 | TRBV4-1 | . | . | CASSQESGPGSSYEQYF | TGCGCCAGCAGCCAAGAGTCCGGGCCTGGTTCCTCCTACGAGCAGTACTTC
TRBJ1-5 | TRBV2 | . | . | CASSEARGGRNQPQHF | TGTGCCAGCAGTGAAGCGCGGGGGGGTCGCAATCAGCCCCAGCATTTT
TRBJ2-2 | TRBV2 | . | once | CASSERETGELFF | TGTGCCAGCAGTGAGAGGGAAACCGGGGAGCTGTTTTTT
TRBJ2-5 | TRBV4-1 | TRBD2 | . | CASSQSSGSGETQYF | TGCGCCAGCAGCCAATCTAGCGGGAGTGGGGAGACCCAGTACTTC
TRBJ2-7 | TRBV4-1 | TRBD2 | . | CASSQDRAGGPDEQYF | TGCGCCAGCAGCCAAGATCGAGCGGGAGGGCCCGACGAGCAGTACTTC
TRBJ1-1 | TRBV28 | . | . | CASSPTGRHTEAFF | TGTGCCAGCAGTCCAACAGGGCGACACACTGAAGCTTTCTTT
TRBJ2-1 | TRBV7-9 | . | . | CASSPPISNEQFF | TGTGCCAGCAGCCCACCGATCAGTAATGAGCAGTTCTTC
TRBJ2-2 | TRBV5-8 | . | . | CASSDLGRNTGELFF | TGTGCCAGCAGCGACCTGGGACGGAACACCGGGGAGCTGTTTTTT
TRBJ1-2 | TRBV27 | . | . | CASSLSMGAGGYTF | TGTGCCAGCAGTTTATCAATGGGGGCAGGTGGCTACACCTTC
TRBJ2-5 | TRBV7-9 | . | . | CASSSPTFRETQYF | TGTGCCAGCAGCTCCCCTACGTTCCGAGAGACCCAGTACTTC
TRBJ2-1 | TRBV19 | TRBD2 | . | CASSIGWLAGANEQFF | TGTGCCAGTAGTATAGGGTGGCTAGCGGGGGCCAATGAGCAGTTCTTC
TRBJ1-5 | TRBV15 | TRBD1 | . | CATSGTGTGWHQPQHF | TGTGCCACCAGCGGAACCGGGACAGGGTGGCATCAGCCCCAGCATTTT
TRBJ2-7 | TRBV7-8 | . | . | CASKEGHEQYF | TGTGCCAGCAAAGAGGGCCACGAGCAGTACTTC
TRBJ1-1 | TRBV7-9 | . | . | CASSLAGEGSEAFF | TGTGCCAGCAGCTTAGCTGGGGAGGGATCTGAAGCTTTCTTT
TRBJ1-2 | TRBV7-9 | TRBD1 | . | CASSPTGQEPNYGYTF | TGTGCCAGCAGCCCGACAGGACAGGAACCTAACTATGGCTACACCTTC
TRBJ1-6 | TRBV6-6 | . | . | CASSYLNSPLHF | TGTGCCAGCAGTTACCTCAATTCACCCCTCCACTTT
TRBJ1-5 | TRBV27 | . | few | CASSLSSNQPQHF | TGTGCCAGCAGTTTAAGTAGCAATCAGCCCCAGCATTTT
TRBJ1-1 | TRBV19 | . | . | CASRTVREAFF | TGTGCCAGTAGGACTGTCAGAGAAGCTTTCTTT
TRBJ2-1 | TRBV7-8 | . | once | CASSLLGSYNEQFF | TGTGCCAGCAGCTTACTGGGGTCCTACAATGAGCAGTTCTTC
TRBJ2-7 | TRBV7-9 | TRBD1 | . | CASSQGVLSYEQYF | TGTGCCAGCAGCCAGGGGGTATTATCCTACGAGCAGTACTTC
TRBJ2-3 | TRBV11-3 | TRBD1 | . | CASGTGRDADTQYF | TGTGCCAGCGGGACAGGGAGGGACGCAGATACGCAGTATTTT
TRBJ2-1 | TRBV28 | . | . | CASSSGLDSGRTGDEQFF | TGTGCCAGCAGTTCTGGCCTGGATTCGGGCCGAACCGGAGATGAGCAGTTCTTC
TRBJ1-2 | TRBV30 | . | . | CAWTQGGGYTF | TGTGCCTGGACACAGGGTGGTGGCTACACCTTC
TRBJ1-1 | TRBV5-1 | TRBD1 | . | CASSLGQGAVDTEAFF | TGCGCCAGCAGCTTGGGACAGGGGGCAGTAGACACTGAAGCTTTCTTT
TRBJ2-3 | TRBV10-3 | . | . | CAISEGSVGTDTQYF | TGTGCCATCAGTGAGGGCAGCGTCGGCACAGATACGCAGTATTTT
TRBJ2-7 | TRBV19 | TRBD1 | . | CASSTGQGAEQYF | TGTGCCAGTAGTACGGGACAGGGGGCCGAGCAGTACTTC
TRBJ1-5 | TRBV7-9 | . | . | CASSSSGPNQPQHF | TGTGCCAGCAGCTCATCAGGCCCGAATCAGCCCCAGCATTTT
TRBJ1-2 | TRBV7-9 | TRBD1 | . | CASSFGQGADYGYTF | TGTGCCAGCAGCTTTGGACAGGGGGCAGACTATGGCTACACCTTC
TRBJ1-1 | TRBV7-6 | . | . | CASSLGGAEAFF | TGTGCCAGCAGCTTAGGTGGCGCTGAAGCTTTCTTT
TRBJ2-7 | TRBV5-5 | . | . | CASSFGWTGYEQYF | TGTGCCAGCAGCTTTGGGTGGACGGGGTACGAGCAGTACTTC
TRBJ1-1 | TRBV14 | . | . | CASSQESDGHTEAFF | TGTGCCAGCAGCCAAGAAAGCGACGGACACACTGAAGCTTTCTTT
TRBJ1-2 | TRBV7-9 | . | . | CASSANDRLYGYTF | TGTGCCAGCAGCGCTAATGACAGGCTCTATGGCTACACCTTC
TRBJ2-2 | TRBV6-5 | . | . | CASSTGTHTGELFF | TGTGCCAGCAGTACCGGGACCCACACCGGGGAGCTGTTTTTT
TRBJ1-4 | TRBV27 | . | . | CASSFYNEREKLFF | TGTGCCAGCAGTTTCTATAATGAACGTGAAAAACTGTTTTTT
TRBJ1-1 | TRBV19 | . | . | CASSIGDVGGGTEAFF | TGTGCCAGTAGTATTGGGGACGTTGGGGGTGGCACTGAAGCTTTCTTT
TRBJ2-7 | TRBV29-1 | TRBD1 | . | CSVRQGPYEQYF | TGCAGCGTAAGACAGGGCCCCTACGAGCAGTACTTC
TRBJ2-5 | TRBV7-2 | . | few | CASSLPLNEETQYF | TGTGCCAGCAGCTTACCTCTCAATGAAGAGACCCAGTACTTC